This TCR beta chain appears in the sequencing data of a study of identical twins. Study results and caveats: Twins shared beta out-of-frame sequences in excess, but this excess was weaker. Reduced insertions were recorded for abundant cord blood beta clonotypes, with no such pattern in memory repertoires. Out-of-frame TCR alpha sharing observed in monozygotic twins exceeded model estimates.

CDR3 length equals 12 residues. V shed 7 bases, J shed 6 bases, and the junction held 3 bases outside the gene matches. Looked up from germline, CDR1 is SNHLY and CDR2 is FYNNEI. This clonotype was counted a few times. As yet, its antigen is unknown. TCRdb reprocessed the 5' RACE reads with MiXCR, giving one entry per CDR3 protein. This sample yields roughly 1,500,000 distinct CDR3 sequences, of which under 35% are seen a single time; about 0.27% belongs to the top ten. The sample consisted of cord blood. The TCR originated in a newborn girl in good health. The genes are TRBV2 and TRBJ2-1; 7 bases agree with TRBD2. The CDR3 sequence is CASNTGGNEQFF. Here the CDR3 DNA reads TGTGCCAGCAACACGGGAGGCAATGAGCAGTTCTTC. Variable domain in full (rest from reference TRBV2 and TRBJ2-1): EPEVTQTPSHQVTQMGQEVILRCVPISNHLYFYWYRQILGQKVEFLVSFYNNEISEKSEIFDDQFSVERPDGSNFTLKIRSTKLEDSAMYFCASNTGGNEQFFGPGTRLTVL.